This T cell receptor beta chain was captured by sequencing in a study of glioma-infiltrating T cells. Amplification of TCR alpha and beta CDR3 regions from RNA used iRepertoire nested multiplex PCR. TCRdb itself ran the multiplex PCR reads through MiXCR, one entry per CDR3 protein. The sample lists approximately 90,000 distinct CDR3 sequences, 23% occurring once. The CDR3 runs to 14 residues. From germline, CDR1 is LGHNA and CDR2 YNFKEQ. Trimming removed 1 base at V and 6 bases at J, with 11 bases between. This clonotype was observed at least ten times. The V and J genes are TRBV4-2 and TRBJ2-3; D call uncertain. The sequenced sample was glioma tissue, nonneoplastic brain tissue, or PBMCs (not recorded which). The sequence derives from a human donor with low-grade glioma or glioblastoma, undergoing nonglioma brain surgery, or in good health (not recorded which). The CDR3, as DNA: TGTGCCAGCAGCCAAGCTCTCAGTCATGATACGCAGTATTTT. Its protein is CASSQALSHDTQYF.